This TCR beta chain was recovered during a study of blood T cell repertoires in COVID-19. The assay was immunoSEQ multiplex PCR, and TCRdb's table has in-frame clones only and misses some. The table shows a few hundred thousand clones, with about 90% occurring only once. Germline V CDR1 and CDR2: MDHEN, SYDVKM. Losses at the gene ends were 9 bases for V and 3 bases for J; bases not matched to a gene: 14. CDR3 size: 16 residues. The origin of this receptor is a woman in her late teens or twenties with acute COVID-19. Sequencing was performed on PBMCs or T cells enriched from blood (not recorded which). The rearrangement uses TRBV28 and TRBJ1-5; TRBD1 aligns across 7 bases. This CDR3 is CARPGSSGTDNQPQHF. DNA of the CDR3: TGTGCCAGGCCAGGATCCTCCGGGACAGACAATCAGCCCCAGCATTTT. Full variable domain (remainder filled in from reference TRBV28 and TRBJ1-5): DVKVTQSSRYLVKRTGEKVFLECVQDMDHENMFWYRQDPGLGLRLIYFSYDVKMKEKGDIPEGYSVSREKKERFSLILESASTNQTSMYLCARPGSSGTDNQPQHFGDGTRLSIL.